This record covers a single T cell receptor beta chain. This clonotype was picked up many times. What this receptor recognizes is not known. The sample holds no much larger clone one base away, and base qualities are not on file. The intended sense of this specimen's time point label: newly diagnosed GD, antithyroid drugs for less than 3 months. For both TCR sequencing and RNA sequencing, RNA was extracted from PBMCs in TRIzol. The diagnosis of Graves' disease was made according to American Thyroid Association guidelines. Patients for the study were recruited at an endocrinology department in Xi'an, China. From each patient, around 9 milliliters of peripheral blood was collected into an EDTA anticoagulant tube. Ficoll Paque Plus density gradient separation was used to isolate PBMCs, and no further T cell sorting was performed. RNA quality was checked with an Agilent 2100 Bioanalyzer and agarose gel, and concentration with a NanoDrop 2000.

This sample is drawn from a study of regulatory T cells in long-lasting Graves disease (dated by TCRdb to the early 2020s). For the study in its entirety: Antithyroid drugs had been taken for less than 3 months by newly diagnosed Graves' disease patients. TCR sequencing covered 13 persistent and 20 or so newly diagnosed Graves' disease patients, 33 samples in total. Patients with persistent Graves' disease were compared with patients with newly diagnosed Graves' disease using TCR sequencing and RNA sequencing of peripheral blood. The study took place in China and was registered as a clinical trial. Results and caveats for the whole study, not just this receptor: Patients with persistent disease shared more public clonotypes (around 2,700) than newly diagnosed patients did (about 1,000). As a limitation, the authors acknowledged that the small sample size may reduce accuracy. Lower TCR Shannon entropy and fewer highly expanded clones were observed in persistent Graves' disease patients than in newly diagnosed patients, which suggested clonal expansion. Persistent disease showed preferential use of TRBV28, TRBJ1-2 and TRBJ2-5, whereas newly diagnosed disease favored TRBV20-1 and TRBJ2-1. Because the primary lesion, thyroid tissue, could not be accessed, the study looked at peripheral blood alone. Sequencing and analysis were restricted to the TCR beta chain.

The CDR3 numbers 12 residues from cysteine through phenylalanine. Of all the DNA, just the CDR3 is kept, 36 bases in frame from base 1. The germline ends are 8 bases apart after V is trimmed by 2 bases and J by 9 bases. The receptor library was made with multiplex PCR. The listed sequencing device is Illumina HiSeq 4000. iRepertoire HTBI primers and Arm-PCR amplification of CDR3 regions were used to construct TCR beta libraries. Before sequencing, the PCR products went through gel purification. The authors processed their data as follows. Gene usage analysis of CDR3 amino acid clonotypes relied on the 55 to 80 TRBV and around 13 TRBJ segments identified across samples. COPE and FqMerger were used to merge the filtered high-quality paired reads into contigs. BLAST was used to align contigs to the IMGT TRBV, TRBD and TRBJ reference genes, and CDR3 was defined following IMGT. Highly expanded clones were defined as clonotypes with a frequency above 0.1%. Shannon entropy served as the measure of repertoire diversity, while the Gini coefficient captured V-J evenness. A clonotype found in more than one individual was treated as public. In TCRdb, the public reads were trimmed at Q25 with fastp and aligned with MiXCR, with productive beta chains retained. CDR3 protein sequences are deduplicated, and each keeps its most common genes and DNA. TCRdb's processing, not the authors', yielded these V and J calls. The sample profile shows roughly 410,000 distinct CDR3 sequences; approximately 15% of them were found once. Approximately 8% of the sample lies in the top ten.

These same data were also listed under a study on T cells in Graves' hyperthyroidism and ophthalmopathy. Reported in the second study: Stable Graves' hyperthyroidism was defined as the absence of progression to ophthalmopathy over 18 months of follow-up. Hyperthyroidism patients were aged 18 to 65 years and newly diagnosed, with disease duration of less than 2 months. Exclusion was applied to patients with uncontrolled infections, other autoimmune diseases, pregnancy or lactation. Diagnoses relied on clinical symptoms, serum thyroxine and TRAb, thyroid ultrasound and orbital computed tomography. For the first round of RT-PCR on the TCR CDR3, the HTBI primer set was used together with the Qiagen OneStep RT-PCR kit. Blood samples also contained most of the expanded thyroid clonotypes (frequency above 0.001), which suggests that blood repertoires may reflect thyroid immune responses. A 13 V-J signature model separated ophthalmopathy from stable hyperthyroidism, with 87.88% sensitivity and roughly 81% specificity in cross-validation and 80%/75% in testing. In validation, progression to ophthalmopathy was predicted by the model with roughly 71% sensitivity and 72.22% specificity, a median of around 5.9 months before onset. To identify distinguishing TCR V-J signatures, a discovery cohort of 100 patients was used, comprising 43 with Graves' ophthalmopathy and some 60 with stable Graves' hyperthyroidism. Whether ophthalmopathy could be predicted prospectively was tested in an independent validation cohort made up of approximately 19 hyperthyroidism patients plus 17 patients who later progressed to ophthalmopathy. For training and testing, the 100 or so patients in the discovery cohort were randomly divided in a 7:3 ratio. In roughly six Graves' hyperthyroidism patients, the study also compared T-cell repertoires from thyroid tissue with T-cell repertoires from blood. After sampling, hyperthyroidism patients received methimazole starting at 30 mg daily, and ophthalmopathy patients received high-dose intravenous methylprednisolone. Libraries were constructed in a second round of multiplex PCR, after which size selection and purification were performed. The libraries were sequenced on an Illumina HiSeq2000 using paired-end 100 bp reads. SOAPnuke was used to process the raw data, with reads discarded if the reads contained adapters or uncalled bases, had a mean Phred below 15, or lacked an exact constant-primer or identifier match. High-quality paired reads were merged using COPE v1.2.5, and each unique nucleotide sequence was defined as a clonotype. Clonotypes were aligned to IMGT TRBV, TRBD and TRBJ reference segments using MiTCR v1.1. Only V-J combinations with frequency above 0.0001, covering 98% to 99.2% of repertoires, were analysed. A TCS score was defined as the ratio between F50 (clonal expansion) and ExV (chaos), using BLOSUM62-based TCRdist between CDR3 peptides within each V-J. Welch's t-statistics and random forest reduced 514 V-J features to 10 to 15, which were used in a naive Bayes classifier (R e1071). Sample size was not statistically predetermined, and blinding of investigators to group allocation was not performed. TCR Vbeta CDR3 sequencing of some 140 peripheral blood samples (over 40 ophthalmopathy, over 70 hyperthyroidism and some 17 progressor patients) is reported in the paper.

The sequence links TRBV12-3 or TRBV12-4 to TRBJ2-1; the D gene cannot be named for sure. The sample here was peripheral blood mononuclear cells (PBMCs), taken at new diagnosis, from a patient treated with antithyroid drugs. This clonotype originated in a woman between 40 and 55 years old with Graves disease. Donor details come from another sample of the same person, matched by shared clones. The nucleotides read TGTGCCAGCAGTTTAAGTCGCAGTGAGCAGTTCTTC. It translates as CASSLSRSEQFF.